This entry lists 17 T cell receptor beta chains sequenced from one sample in a study of early T cells in non-severe SARS-CoV-2 infection. MiXCR, run by TCRdb on the 5' RACE reads, gives a single entry per CDR3 protein. The table includes under 85,000 distinct CDR3 sequences, around a tenth detected once. Sequencing input: whole blood. These receptors originate from an adult who was a healthcare worker with PCR-confirmed SARS-CoV-2 infection or an uninfected control (not recorded which).

V is TRBV29-1 and J is TRBJ2-7; D is unclear. The CDR3 covers 13 residues. Trimming pared 4 bases from V and 3 bases from J, leaving 13 bases between. From germline, CDR1 is SQVTM and CDR2 ANQGSEA. This CDR3 is CSVVILPGYEQYF. The CDR3 bases are TGCAGCGTTGTGATCCTCCCAGGCTACGAGCAGTACTTC.

This clonotype has just a few counts. The gene calls are TRBV30 and TRBJ2-3; D unresolved. The CDR3 extends over 13 amino acids. Per germline, CDR1 GTSNPN and CDR2 SVGIG (reference sequence). The V end lost 3 bases, the J end lost 2 bases, and 9 bases lay between the germline ends. In DNA, the CDR3 is TGTGCCTGGAGCACCAAAGTCACAGATACGCAGTATTTT. Translated: CAWSTKVTDTQYF.

This sequence joins TRBV4-3 and TRBJ2-2; D is uncertain. The CDR3 runs 15 residues. Germline CDR1 LGHNA, CDR2 YSLEER. Trimming removed 0 bases from V and 1 base from J, with 6 bases in between. In DNA, the CDR3 is TGCGCCAGCAGCCAAGATGAGAGGAACACCGGGGAGCTGTTTTTT. It specifies CASSQDERNTGELFF.

This clonotype occurred many times. The chain joins TRBV29-1 to TRBJ2-1; D unresolved. Germline loops: CDR1 SQVTM, CDR2 ANQGSEA. Trimming pared 2 bases from V and 0 bases from J, leaving 11 bases between. The CDR3 is made up of 15 amino acids. CDR3 bases: TGCAGCGTTGAAAGGCCTTGGAGCTCCTACAATGAGCAGTTCTTC. This encodes CSVERPWSSYNEQFF.

The chain couples TRBV29-1 to TRBJ2-3, with D unclear. Germline CDR1 is SQVTM and CDR2 is ANQGSEA. Trimming cost V 3 bases and J 1 base, with 11 bases left between them. This CDR3 region has 14 residues. CDR3 bases: TGCAGCGTTGAGGACCCCCCGGGCACAGATACGCAGTATTTT. It codes for CSVEDPPGTDTQYF.

V is TRBV5-1 and J is TRBJ2-3, with 8 bases fitting TRBD2. The CDR3 covers 15 residues. CDR1 and CDR2 (germline): SGHRS, YFSETQ. V gave up 2 bases and J gave up 2 bases; unmatched junction bases: 4. The DNA of the CDR3 is TGCGCCAGCAGCTTAGGCGGGGGGCCCACAGATACGCAGTATTTT. Amino acid sequence: CASSLGGGPTDTQYF.

The rearrangement uses TRBV11-2 and TRBJ2-7; 10 bases match TRBD1. CDR3 size: 15 residues. Germline loops: CDR1 SGHAT, CDR2 FQNNGV. The trim removed 1 base at V and 4 bases at J, leaving 4 bases unmatched. CDR3 residues: CASSLATGGIYEQYF. In nucleotides, the CDR3 is TGTGCCAGCAGCTTAGCGACAGGGGGCATATACGAGCAGTACTTC.

There are many counts of this clonotype. The chain couples TRBV7-6 to TRBJ2-1, with unresolved D. The CDR3 sequence is 13 residues long. Germline V lookup: CDR1 SGHVS, CDR2 FNYEAQ. V was cut by 2 bases and J by 9 bases, with 11 bases left in between. CDR3 amino acids: CASSLLGDVEQFF. The CDR3, as DNA: TGTGCCAGCAGCTTATTAGGTGACGTTGAGCAGTTCTTC.

The rearrangement joins TRBV12-3 or TRBV12-4 to TRBJ2-7; D not resolved. Trimming took off 1 base at V and 3 bases at J, with 10 bases between the two ends. This CDR3 is built from 14 residues. DNA of the CDR3: TGTGCCAGCAGTTTAGAAGCAGGATTCTACGAGCAGTACTTC. Translated: CASSLEAGFYEQYF.

The sample holds a few counts of this clonotype. CDR3 region: CASSIQAGGEQYF. The DNA for the CDR3 is TGTGCCAGTAGTATACAGGCAGGGGGAGAGCAGTACTTC. V gene TRBV19 combines with J gene TRBJ2-7; 7 nucleotides match TRBD1. The CDR3 runs 13 residues. CDR1 LNHDA and CDR2 SQIVND come from the germline V gene (reference sequence). V lost 2 bases and J lost 7; bases outside the gene matches: 5.

This clonotype has ten or more counts. Relative to the germline gene, one junction end is altered; a read error may explain this. The rearrangement joins TRBV24-1 to TRBJ1-1; a possible D gene is TRBD1 (5 bases). The CDR3 sequence is 13 residues long. CDR1 and CDR2 from the germline V gene are KGHDR and SFDVKD. CDR3 sequence: CATSEGRGTEVFF. The CDR3 DNA follows: TGTGCCACCAGTGAAGGGAGGGGAACTGAAGTTTTCTTT.

This clonotype has a handful of counts. The chain is built from TRBV12-5 and TRBJ1-6; D ambiguous. V was cut by 4 bases and J by 10 bases, with 11 bases left in between. CDR1 is LGHNT and CDR2 is FRNRAP in the germline V gene. This CDR3 is built from 13 residues. CDR3 protein: CASGSFSGSPLHF. The CDR3 coding sequence is TGTGCTAGTGGTTCGTTTTCTGGGTCACCCCTCCACTTT.

This clonotype occurred many times. The V and J genes are TRBV20-1 and TRBJ2-1; D is unclear. The CDR3 is 18 amino acids. V was shortened by 1 base and J by 2 bases, with 21 bases between the two germline ends. Germline lookup yields CDR1 DFQATT and CDR2 SNEGSKA (reference sequence). The CDR3 protein is CSARAISGGAAAYNEQFF. DNA of the CDR3: TGCAGTGCTAGAGCCATAAGTGGTGGAGCAGCCGCCTACAATGAGCAGTTCTTC.

This clonotype was found a few times. The V and J genes are TRBV7-9 and TRBJ1-1; D unclear. The germline gives CDR1 SEHNR, CDR2 FQNEAQ (reference sequence). With 0 bases removed from V and 5 bases from J, the gap between germline ends came to 13 bases. The CDR3 is made up of 15 amino acids. For the CDR3, the DNA is TGTGCCAGCAGCTTAGCGCCCCCCGGTGTTACTGAAGCTTTCTTT. Translating gives CASSLAPPGVTEAFF.

This clonotype was picked up a small number of times. The rearrangement uses TRBV2 and TRBJ1-5, with D perhaps TRBD1 (5 bases). The V end was cut by 5 bases, the J end by 0 bases, with 8 bases between. The CDR3 totals 14 residues. The germline gives CDR1 SNHLY, CDR2 FYNNEI. The CDR3 coding sequence is TGTGCCAGCAGTCAGGGCCATAGCAATCAGCCCCAGCATTTT. It specifies CASSQGHSNQPQHF.

This clonotype was seen only a few times. This chain uses TRBV10-3 with TRBJ2-2; maybe TRBD2 (5 bases). CDR3 length: 12 amino acids. V was trimmed by 10 bases and J by 6 bases, leaving 12 bases between them. Per germline, CDR1 ENHRY and CDR2 SYGVKD. The chain's CDR3 is CATTGVPGELFF. CDR3 nucleotide sequence: TGTGCCACCACCGGGGTACCCGGGGAGCTGTTTTTT.

In its sample, this clonotype ranks as medium-sized. The rearrangement links TRBV20-1 to TRBJ2-3; no clear D gene. V lost 3 bases and J 7 bases, leaving 11 bases between the germline ends. This CDR3 region has 12 residues. Germline V gene sequence: CDR1 DFQATT, CDR2 SNEGSKA (reference sequence). Here the CDR3 reads CSASGGENTQYF. CDR3 in DNA: TGCAGTGCTAGTGGTGGGGAAAATACGCAGTATTTT.